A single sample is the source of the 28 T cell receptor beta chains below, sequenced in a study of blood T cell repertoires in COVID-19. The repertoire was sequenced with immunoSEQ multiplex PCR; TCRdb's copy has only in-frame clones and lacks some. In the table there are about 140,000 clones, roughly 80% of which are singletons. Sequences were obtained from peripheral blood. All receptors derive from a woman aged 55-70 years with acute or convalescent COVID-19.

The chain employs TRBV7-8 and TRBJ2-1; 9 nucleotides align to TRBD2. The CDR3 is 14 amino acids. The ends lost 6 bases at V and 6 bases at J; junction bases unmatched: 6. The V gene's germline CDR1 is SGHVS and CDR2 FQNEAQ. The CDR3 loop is CASRHSGSPNEQFF. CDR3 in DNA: TGTGCCAGCAGACATAGCGGGAGCCCCAATGAGCAGTTCTTC.

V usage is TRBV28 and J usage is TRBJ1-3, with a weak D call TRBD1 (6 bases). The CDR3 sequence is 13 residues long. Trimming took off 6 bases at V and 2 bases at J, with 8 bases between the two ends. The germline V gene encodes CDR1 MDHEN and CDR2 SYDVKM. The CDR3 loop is CASSRGPGNTIYF. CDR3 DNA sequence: TGTGCCAGCAGCAGGGGACCTGGAAACACCATATATTTT.

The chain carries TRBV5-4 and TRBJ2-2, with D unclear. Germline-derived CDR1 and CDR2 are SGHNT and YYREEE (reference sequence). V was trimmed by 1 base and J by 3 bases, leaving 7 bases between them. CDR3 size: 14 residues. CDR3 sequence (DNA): TGTGCCAGCAGCTTGTACAGAGACACCGGGGAGCTGTTTTTT. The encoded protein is CASSLYRDTGELFF.

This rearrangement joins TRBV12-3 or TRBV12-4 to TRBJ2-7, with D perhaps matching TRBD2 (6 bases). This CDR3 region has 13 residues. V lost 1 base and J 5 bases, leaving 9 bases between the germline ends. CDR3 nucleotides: TGTGCCAGCAGTTTAGTCGGCGGGGACGAGCAGTACTTC. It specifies CASSLVGGDEQYF.

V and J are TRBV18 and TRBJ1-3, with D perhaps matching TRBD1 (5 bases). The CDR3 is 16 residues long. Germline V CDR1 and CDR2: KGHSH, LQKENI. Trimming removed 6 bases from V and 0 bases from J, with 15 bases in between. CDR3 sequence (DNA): TGTGCCAGCTCTCCTCCGGGACTACGCTCTGGAAACACCATATATTTT. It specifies CASSPPGLRSGNTIYF.

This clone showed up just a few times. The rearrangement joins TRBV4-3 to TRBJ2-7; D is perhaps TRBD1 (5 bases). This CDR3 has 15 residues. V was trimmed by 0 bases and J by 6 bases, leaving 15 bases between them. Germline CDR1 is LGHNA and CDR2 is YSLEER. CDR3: CASSQDLRLGAEQYF. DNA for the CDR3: TGCGCCAGCAGCCAAGATTTGAGGTTAGGGGCCGAGCAGTACTTC.

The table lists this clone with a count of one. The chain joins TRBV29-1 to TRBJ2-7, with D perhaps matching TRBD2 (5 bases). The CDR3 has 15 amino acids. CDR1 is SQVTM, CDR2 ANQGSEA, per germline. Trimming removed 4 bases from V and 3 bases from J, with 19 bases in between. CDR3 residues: CSVGTPSGVLYEQYF. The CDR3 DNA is TGCAGCGTTGGTACCCCCAGCGGAGTTCTCTACGAGCAGTACTTC.

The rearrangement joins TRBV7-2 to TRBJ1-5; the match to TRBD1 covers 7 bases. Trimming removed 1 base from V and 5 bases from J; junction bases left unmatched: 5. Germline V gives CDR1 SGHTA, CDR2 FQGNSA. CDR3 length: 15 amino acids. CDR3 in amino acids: CASSLEDRRHQPQHF. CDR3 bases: TGTGCCAGCAGCTTAGAGGACAGGAGGCATCAGCCCCAGCATTTT. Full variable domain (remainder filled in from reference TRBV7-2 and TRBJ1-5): GAGVSQSPSNKVTEKGKDVELRCDPISGHTALYWYRQSLGQGLEFLIYFQGNSAPDKSGLPSDRFSAERTGGSVSTLTIQRTQQEDSAVYLCASSLEDRRHQPQHFGDGTRLSIL.

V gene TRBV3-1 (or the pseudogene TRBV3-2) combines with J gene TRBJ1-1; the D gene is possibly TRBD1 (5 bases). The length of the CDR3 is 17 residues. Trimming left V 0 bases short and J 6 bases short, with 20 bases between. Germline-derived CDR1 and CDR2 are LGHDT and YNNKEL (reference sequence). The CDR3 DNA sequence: TGTGCCAGCAGCCAAGAACTCTCTCGGGGGGGTTCCGCTGAAGCTTTCTTT. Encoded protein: CASSQELSRGGSAEAFF.

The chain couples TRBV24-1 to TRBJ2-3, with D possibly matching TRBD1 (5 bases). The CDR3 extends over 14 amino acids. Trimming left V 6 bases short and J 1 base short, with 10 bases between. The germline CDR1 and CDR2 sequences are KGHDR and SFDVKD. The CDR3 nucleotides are TGTGCCACCAGTCCCGAAGGGGGCACAGATACGCAGTATTTT. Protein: CATSPEGGTDTQYF.

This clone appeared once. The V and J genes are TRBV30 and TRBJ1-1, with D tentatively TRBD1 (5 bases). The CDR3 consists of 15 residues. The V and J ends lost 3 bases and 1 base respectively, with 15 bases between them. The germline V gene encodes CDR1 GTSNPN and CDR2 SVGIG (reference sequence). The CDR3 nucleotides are TGTGCCTGGAGGGGGGGGTCCGGCGGGAACACTGAAGCTTTCTTT. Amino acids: CAWRGGSGGNTEAFF.

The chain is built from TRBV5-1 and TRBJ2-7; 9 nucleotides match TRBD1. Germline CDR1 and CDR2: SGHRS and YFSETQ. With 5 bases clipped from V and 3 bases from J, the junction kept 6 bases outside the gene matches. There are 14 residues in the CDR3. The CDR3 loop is CASRTGQGSYEQYF. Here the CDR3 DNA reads TGCGCCAGCAGGACCGGACAGGGGAGCTACGAGCAGTACTTC. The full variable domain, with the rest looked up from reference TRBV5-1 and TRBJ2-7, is KAGVTQTPRYLIKTRGQQVTLSCSPISGHRSVSWYQQTPGQGLQFLFEYFSETQRNKGNFPGRFSGRQFSNSRSEMNVSTLELGDSALYLCASRTGQGSYEQYFGPGTRLTVT.

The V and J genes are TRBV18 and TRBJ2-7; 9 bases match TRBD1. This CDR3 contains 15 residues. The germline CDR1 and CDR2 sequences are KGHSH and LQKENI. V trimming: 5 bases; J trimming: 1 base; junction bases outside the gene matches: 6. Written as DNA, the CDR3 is TGTGCCAGCTCAGCCCCTGGACAGGGGTCCTACGAGCAGTACTTC. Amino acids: CASSAPGQGSYEQYF.

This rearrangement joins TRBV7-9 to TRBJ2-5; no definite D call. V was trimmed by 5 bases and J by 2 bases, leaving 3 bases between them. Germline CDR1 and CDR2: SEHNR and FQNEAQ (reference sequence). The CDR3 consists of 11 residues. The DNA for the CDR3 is TGTGCCAGCAGCCGGCAAGAGACCCAGTACTTC. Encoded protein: CASSRQETQYF.

CDR3: CASSDRGPETQYF. In DNA, the CDR3 is TGTGCCAGCAGCGACAGGGGCCCTGAGACCCAGTACTTC. The V call is TRBV5-6, the J call TRBJ2-5; 8 nucleotides line up with TRBD1. Trimming at V came to 4 bases and at J to 5 bases, leaving 4 bases not matched to a gene. This CDR3 comprises 13 residues. Germline V lookup: CDR1 SGHDT, CDR2 YYEEEE.

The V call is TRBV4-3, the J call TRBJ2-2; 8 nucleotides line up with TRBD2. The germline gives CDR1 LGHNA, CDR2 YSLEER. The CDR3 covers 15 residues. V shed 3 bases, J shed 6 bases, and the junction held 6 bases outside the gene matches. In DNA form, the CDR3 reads TGCGCCAGCAGCCACAGCGGGAGCTTCCCCGGGGAGCTGTTTTTT. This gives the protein CASSHSGSFPGELFF.

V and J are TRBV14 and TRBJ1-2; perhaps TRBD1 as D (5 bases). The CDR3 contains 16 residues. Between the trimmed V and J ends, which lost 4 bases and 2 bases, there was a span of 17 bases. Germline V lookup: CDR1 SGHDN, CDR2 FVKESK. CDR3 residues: CASSPAPGQGNYGYTF. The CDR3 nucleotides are TGTGCCAGCAGCCCAGCGCCTGGGCAGGGCAACTATGGCTACACCTTC.

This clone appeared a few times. CDR3 residues: CASRWETSGSYNEQFF. The CDR3 nucleotides read TGTGCCAGCAGGTGGGAGACTAGCGGGAGCTACAATGAGCAGTTCTTC. The rearrangement links TRBV2 to TRBJ2-1; 12 bases align to TRBD2. Germline loops: CDR1 SNHLY, CDR2 FYNNEI. Unmatched junction bases numbered 6, after V lost 6 bases and J lost 3 bases. The CDR3 covers 16 residues.

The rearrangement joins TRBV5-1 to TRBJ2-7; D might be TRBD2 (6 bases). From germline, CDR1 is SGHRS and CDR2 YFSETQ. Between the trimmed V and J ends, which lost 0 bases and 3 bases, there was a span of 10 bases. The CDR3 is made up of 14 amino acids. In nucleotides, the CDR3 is TGCGCCAGCAGCTTGGTTTCGCGGGACTACGAGCAGTACTTC. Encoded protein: CASSLVSRDYEQYF.

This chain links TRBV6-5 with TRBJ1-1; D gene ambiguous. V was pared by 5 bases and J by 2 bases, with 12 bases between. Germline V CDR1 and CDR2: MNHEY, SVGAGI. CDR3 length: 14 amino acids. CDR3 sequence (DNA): TGTGCCAGCAGTCTAAACCAGGCTAACACTGAAGCTTTCTTT. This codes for CASSLNQANTEAFF.

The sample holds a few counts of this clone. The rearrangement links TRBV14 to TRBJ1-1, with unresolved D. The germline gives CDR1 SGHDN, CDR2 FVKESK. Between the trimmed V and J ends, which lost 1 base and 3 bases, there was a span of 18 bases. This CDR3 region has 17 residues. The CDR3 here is CASSQGPNWELDTEAFF. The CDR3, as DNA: TGTGCCAGCAGCCAAGGACCGAATTGGGAGCTAGACACTGAAGCTTTCTTT.

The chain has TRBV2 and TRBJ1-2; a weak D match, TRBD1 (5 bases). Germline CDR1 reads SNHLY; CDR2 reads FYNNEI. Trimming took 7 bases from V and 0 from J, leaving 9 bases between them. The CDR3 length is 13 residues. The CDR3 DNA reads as TGTGCCAGCATGGGGCGTGCTAACTATGGCTACACCTTC. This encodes CASMGRANYGYTF.

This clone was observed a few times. The CDR3 coding sequence is TGCGCCAGCAGCCCCATCGGCGGAGGGTTTGGGGGTGGGACTGAAGCTTTCTTT. Translated: CASSPIGGGFGGGTEAFF. The chain carries TRBV4-3 and TRBJ1-1, with D maybe TRBD1 (5 bases). V lost 4 bases to trimming and J lost 5 bases, with 26 bases between them. CDR3 length equals 18 residues. Per the germline V gene, CDR1 is LGHNA and CDR2 is YSLEER.

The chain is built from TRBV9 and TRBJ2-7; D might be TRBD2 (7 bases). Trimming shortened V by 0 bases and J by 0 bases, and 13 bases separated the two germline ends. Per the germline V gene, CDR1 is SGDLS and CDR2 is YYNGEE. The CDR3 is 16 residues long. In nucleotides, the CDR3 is TGTGCCAGCAGCGTAGGGGGGGGCGGACACTCCTACGAGCAGTACTTC. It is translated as CASSVGGGGHSYEQYF.

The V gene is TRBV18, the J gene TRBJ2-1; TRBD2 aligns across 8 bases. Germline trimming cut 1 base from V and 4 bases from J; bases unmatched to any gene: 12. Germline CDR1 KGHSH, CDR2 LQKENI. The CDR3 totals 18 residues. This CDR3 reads CASSPRIGTRKVYNEQFF. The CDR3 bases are TGTGCCAGCTCACCACGGATTGGGACTAGAAAGGTATACAATGAGCAGTTCTTC. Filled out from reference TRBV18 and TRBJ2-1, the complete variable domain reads NAGVMQNPRHLVRRRGQEARLRCSPMKGHSHVYWYRQLPEEGLKFMVYLQKENIIDESGMPKERFSAEFPKEGPSILRIQQVVRGDSAAYFCASSPRIGTRKVYNEQFFGPGTRLTVL.

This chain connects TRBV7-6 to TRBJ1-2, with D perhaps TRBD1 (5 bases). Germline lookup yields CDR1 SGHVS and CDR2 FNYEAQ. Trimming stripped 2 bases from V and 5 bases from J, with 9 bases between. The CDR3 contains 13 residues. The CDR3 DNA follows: TGTGCCAGCAGCTTAAGCCAGGGATATGGCTACACCTTC. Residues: CASSLSQGYGYTF.

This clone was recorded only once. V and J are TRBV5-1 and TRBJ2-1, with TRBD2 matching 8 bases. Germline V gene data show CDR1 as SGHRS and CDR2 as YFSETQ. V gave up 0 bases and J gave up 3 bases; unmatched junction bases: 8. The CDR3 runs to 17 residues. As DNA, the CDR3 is TGCGCCAGCAGCTTGGCCAGGAGCGGGAGTATCTACAATGAGCAGTTCTTC. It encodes CASSLARSGSIYNEQFF.

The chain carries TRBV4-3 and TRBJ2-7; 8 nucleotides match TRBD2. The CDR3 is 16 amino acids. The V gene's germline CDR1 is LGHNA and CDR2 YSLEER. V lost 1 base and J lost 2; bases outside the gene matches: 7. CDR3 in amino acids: CASSQGSGSVTYEQYF. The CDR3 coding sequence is TGCGCCAGCAGCCAAGGGAGCGGGAGCGTTACCTACGAGCAGTACTTC.